At least ten counts were recorded for the clone carrying this TCR beta chain. Antigen specificity is unknown. The record originates from a study of T cells in Graves' hyperthyroidism and ophthalmopathy. What was amplified from RNA transcripts were TCR beta CDR3 regions. The primer set for the first-round RT-PCR of the TCR CDR3 was HTBI. TCRdb passed the multiplex PCR reads through MiXCR, listing each CDR3 protein once. The sample carries about 260,000 distinct CDR3 sequences, 16% recorded once. Study-level results: In the blood, most expanded thyroid clonotypes above 0.001 appeared as well.

V lost 2 bases and J 6 bases, leaving 12 bases between the germline ends. This CDR3 has 14 residues. CDR1 and CDR2 (germline): SGHRS, YFSETQ. This TCR was sampled from a woman between 18 and 29 years old with Graves' ophthalmopathy. The sample consisted of blood. The V call is TRBV5-1, the J call TRBJ2-1, with D possibly matching TRBD1 (5 bases). CDR3 nucleotide sequence: TGCGCCAGCAGCTTACCAACAGGCCTCAATGAGCAGTTCTTC. Translation gives CASSLPTGLNEQFF. Full variable domain (rest looked up from reference TRBV5-1 and TRBJ2-1): KAGVTQTPRYLIKTRGQQVTLSCSPISGHRSVSWYQQTPGQGLQFLFEYFSETQRNKGNFPGRFSGRQFSNSRSEMNVSTLELGDSALYLCASSLPTGLNEQFFGPGTRLTVL.